One sample yielded the 17 T cell receptor beta chains listed below, sequenced in a study of early T cells in non-severe SARS-CoV-2 infection (dated by TCRdb to the early 2020s). The library was made by 5' RACE. The instrument was a NextSeq 500. TCRdb redid the processing of the public reads, applying fastp at Q25 and MiXCR, and retained in-frame beta chains. Each entry merges the rows of one CDR3 protein and shows their most common DNA and genes. The sample records tens of thousands of distinct CDR3 sequences, about an eighth of which are singletons. The biggest ten clones account for roughly 1.2% of the sample. The sequenced sample consisted of whole blood. Every receptor here comes from an adult who was a healthcare worker with PCR-confirmed SARS-CoV-2 infection or an uninfected control (not recorded which).

There are many counts of this clonotype. V usage is TRBV7-9 and J usage is TRBJ1-4; TRBD1 might be the D (5 bases). This CDR3 has 15 amino acids. Trimming pared 5 bases from V and 5 bases from J, leaving 15 bases between. The germline gives CDR1 SEHNR, CDR2 FQNEAQ (reference sequence). CDR3 in DNA: TGTGCCAGCAGCAATCGGGACGCTTGGAATGAAAAACTGTTTTTT. Encoded protein: CASSNRDAWNEKLFF.

This clonotype occurred many times. The V gene is TRBV29-1, the J gene TRBJ2-7, with D perhaps TRBD1 or TRBD2 (5 bases each). V dropped 7 bases and J dropped 3 bases, with 16 bases sitting between them. Per the germline V gene, CDR1 is SQVTM and CDR2 is ANQGSEA. This CDR3 is 13 amino acids long. The CDR3 protein is CSARDGNYYEQYF. The CDR3 coding sequence is TGCAGCGCCCGGGACGGAAACTACTACGAGCAGTACTTC.

This clonotype was observed many times. This chain connects TRBV6-5 to TRBJ1-1; TRBD1 is a possible D gene (5 bases). Germline V gives CDR1 MNHEY, CDR2 SVGAGI. Trimming took 5 bases from V and 3 from J, leaving 22 bases between them. This CDR3 spans 17 amino acids. This CDR3 reads CASSPPGQAAGDTEAFF. In DNA form, the CDR3 reads TGTGCCAGCAGTCCACCAGGCCAGGCAGCGGGGGACACTGAAGCTTTCTTT.

Ten or more counts support this clonotype. The chain has TRBV30 and TRBJ2-7, with D possibly matching TRBD1 (5 bases). Germline loops: CDR1 GTSNPN, CDR2 SVGIG (reference sequence). The CDR3 runs to 13 residues. V lost 5 bases and J lost 4, with 15 bases in between. The CDR3 nucleotides are TGTGCCTGGGCACGGACATTGACATACGAGCAGTACTTC. Its translation: CAWARTLTYEQYF.

This clonotype was recorded at least ten times. The chain carries TRBV5-1 and TRBJ2-3, with 7 bases matching TRBD2. CDR1 is SGHRS, CDR2 YFSETQ, per germline. The CDR3 runs to 15 residues. With 4 bases clipped from V and 0 bases from J, the junction kept 5 bases outside the gene matches. The CDR3 loop reads CASSPGLPSTDTQYF. The DNA for the CDR3 is TGCGCCAGCAGCCCGGGACTACCTAGCACAGATACGCAGTATTTT.

This clonotype came up many times. V is TRBV5-1 and J is TRBJ2-1; D not resolved. Germline values: CDR1 SGHRS, CDR2 YFSETQ. The CDR3 consists of 16 residues. V was pared by 0 bases and J by 7 bases, with 17 bases between. CDR3 residues: CASSLGVLSGGNEQFF. CDR3 sequence (DNA): TGCGCCAGCAGCTTGGGAGTATTGTCCGGTGGGAATGAGCAGTTCTTC.

This sequence joins TRBV13 and TRBJ2-7; tentatively, D is TRBD1 (5 bases). This CDR3 spans 14 amino acids. With 3 bases removed from V and 2 bases from J, the gap between germline ends came to 11 bases. The germline V gene encodes CDR1 PRHDT and CDR2 FYEKMQ (reference sequence). This chain's CDR3 is CASSFRTTTYEQYF. CDR3 coding DNA: TGTGCCAGCAGCTTCAGGACAACTACCTACGAGCAGTACTTC.

Many counts were recorded for this clonotype. V gene TRBV7-2 combines with J gene TRBJ2-7; 8 nucleotides match TRBD2. Germline values: CDR1 SGHTA, CDR2 FQGNSA. Trimming took 3 bases from V and 4 from J; bases not matched to a gene: 5. This CDR3 contains 14 residues. CDR3 sequence reads: CASSFSGRVYEQYF. The CDR3 DNA reads as TGTGCCAGCAGCTTTTCCGGGAGGGTATACGAGCAGTACTTC.

Of note for this clonotype: Possible read error: a much larger clone is one base away. V and J are TRBV29-1 and TRBJ2-3, with D possibly TRBD2 on 6 matching bases. The CDR3 sequence is 12 residues long. Germline CDR1 is SQVTM and CDR2 is ANQGSEA. DNA of the CDR3: TGCAACGTGGAGGGGACCACAGATACGCAGTATTTT. Translation: CNVEGTTDTQYF.

This clonotype was recorded many times. The J gene is TRBJ2-1, the V gene TRBV29-1; D is possibly TRBD1 (5 bases). V was trimmed by 0 bases and J by 7 bases, leaving 13 bases between them. The CDR3 length is 14 residues. CDR1 and CDR2 from the germline V gene are SQVTM and ANQGSEA. CDR3 sequence: CSVEDISRANEQFF. As DNA, the CDR3 is TGCAGCGTTGAAGACATTTCCAGGGCGAATGAGCAGTTCTTC.

This clonotype was seen many times. This sequence joins TRBV11-2 and TRBJ1-2; no firm D call. Germline V gives CDR1 SGHAT, CDR2 FQNNGV. The CDR3 is made up of 13 amino acids. Between the trimmed V and J ends, which lost 0 bases and 6 bases, there was a span of 8 bases. This chain's CDR3 is CASSLDEGNGYTF. The DNA for the CDR3 is TGTGCCAGCAGCTTAGATGAAGGAAATGGCTACACCTTC.

This clonotype was picked up many times. The V call is TRBV7-2, the J call TRBJ2-2; 7 nucleotides match TRBD1. The CDR3 runs to 17 residues. V shed 7 bases, J shed 2 bases, and the junction held 13 bases outside the gene matches. Germline lookup yields CDR1 SGHTA and CDR2 FQGNSA. The CDR3 sequence: CASTPWKGATNTGELFF. CDR3 DNA: TGTGCCAGCACCCCCTGGAAGGGGGCGACCAACACCGGGGAGCTGTTTTTT.

This clonotype was seen only a few times. V gene TRBV7-2 combines with J gene TRBJ2-2, with TRBD1 matching 9 bases. Losses at the gene ends were 2 bases for V and 4 bases for J; bases not matched to a gene: 5. Looked up from germline, CDR1 is SGHTA and CDR2 is FQGNSA. The CDR3 is 16 amino acids. The CDR3 DNA sequence: TGTGCCAGCAGCTTAATGGGACAGGGTTTCACCGGGGAGCTGTTTTTT. This translates into CASSLMGQGFTGELFF.

V is TRBV29-1 and J is TRBJ1-2; TRBD1 aligns across 9 bases. V shed 2 bases, J shed 4 bases, and the junction held 5 bases outside the gene matches. The CDR3 covers 14 residues. The germline V gene has CDR1 SQVTM and CDR2 ANQGSEA. The CDR3 sequence is CSVEWTGDAYGYTF. CDR3 nucleotide sequence: TGCAGCGTTGAATGGACAGGGGACGCCTATGGCTACACCTTC.

This clonotype has a handful of counts. This chain links TRBV7-2 with TRBJ2-2; D is tentatively TRBD1 or TRBD2 (5 bases each). CDR3 length equals 16 residues. Deletions cut 5 bases from V and 4 bases from J, with 17 bases between. Germline V gene data show CDR1 as SGHTA and CDR2 as FQGNSA. This CDR3 reads CASSPQQRDGTGELFF. CDR3 coding DNA: TGTGCCAGCAGCCCACAACAACGGGACGGCACCGGGGAGCTGTTTTTT. Together with reference TRBV7-2 and TRBJ2-2, the CDR3 gives the full variable domain: GAGVSQSPSNKVTEKGKDVELRCDPISGHTALYWYRQSLGQGLEFLIYFQGNSAPDKSGLPSDRFSAERTGGSVSTLTIQRTQQEDSAVYLCASSPQQRDGTGELFFGEGSRLTVL.

This clonotype was counted at least ten times. This sequence joins TRBV6-6 and TRBJ2-7; D is ambiguous. The germline V and J ends were trimmed by 6 bases and 3 bases, with 3 bases remaining between them. CDR3 length: 10 amino acids. CDR1 is MNHNY and CDR2 is SVGAGI in the germline V gene (reference sequence). Here the CDR3 reads CASRDYEQYF. For the CDR3, the DNA is TGTGCCAGCAGGGACTACGAGCAGTACTTC.

This clonotype came up many times. V is TRBV7-9 and J is TRBJ2-3; tentative D call: TRBD2 (7 bases). The CDR3 length is 20 residues. Trimming took off 2 bases at V and 0 bases at J, with 24 bases between the two ends. Germline-derived CDR1 and CDR2 are SEHNR and FQNEAQ (reference sequence). This CDR3 is CASSLFRRGAIMGSTDTQYF. The DNA of the CDR3 is TGTGCCAGCAGCTTATTCCGCCGGGGGGCCATAATGGGGAGCACAGATACGCAGTATTTT.